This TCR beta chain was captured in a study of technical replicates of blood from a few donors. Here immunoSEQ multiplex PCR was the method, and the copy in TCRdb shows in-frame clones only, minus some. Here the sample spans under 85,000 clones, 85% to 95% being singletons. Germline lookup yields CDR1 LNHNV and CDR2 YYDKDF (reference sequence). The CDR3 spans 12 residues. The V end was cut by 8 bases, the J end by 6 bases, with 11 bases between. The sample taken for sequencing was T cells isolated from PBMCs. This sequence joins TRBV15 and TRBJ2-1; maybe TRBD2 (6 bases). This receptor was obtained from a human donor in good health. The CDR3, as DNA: TGTGCCACCCTTGGGGAGGTCAATGAGCAGTTCTTC. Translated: CATLGEVNEQFF.